What follows are 3 T cell receptor beta chains derived from one specimen sequenced in a study of lung T cells in sarcoidosis with Löfgren's syndrome. TCRdb fed the reads into MiXCR, producing one record per CDR3 protein. The data contain roughly 63,000 distinct CDR3 sequences, roughly 20% of them seen just once; the ten biggest clones take up under 3%. The specimen sequenced was CD4+ T cells from PBMCs. These receptors all come from a human donor with sarcoidosis (Löfgren's syndrome or another form), or a control subject (not recorded which).

This clonotype was seen more than once but under ten times. The chain is built from TRBV19 and TRBJ1-4, with 7 bases identical to TRBD1. This CDR3 region has 15 residues. Germline CDR1 and CDR2: LNHDA and SQIVND (reference sequence). V dropped 3 bases and J dropped 3; count of bases not matched to a gene: 4. The CDR3 here is CASSIGDSPNEKLFF. CDR3 nucleotides: TGTGCCAGTAGTATCGGGGACAGCCCTAATGAAAAACTGTTTTTT.

This clonotype was seen at least ten times. The chain couples TRBV20-1 to TRBJ1-5; no reliable D call. The CDR3 length is 13 residues. V lost 5 bases and J lost 0, with 8 bases in between. Germline CDR1 DFQATT, CDR2 SNEGSKA (reference sequence). The CDR3 DNA reads TGCAGTGCTTGGGGAGATAGCAATCAGCCCCAGCATTTT. It yields the protein CSAWGDSNQPQHF.

This clonotype was counted between two and nine times. The chain combines TRBV5-4 with TRBJ2-5, with D perhaps matching TRBD2 (5 bases). Germline V lookup: CDR1 SGHNT, CDR2 YYREEE (reference sequence). The CDR3 runs 17 residues. Deletions cut 4 bases from V and 2 bases from J, with 21 bases between. The CDR3: CASSIPPRGRRQETQYF. The CDR3 nucleotides are TGTGCCAGCAGCATTCCCCCCCGGGGTCGAAGGCAAGAGACCCAGTACTTC.